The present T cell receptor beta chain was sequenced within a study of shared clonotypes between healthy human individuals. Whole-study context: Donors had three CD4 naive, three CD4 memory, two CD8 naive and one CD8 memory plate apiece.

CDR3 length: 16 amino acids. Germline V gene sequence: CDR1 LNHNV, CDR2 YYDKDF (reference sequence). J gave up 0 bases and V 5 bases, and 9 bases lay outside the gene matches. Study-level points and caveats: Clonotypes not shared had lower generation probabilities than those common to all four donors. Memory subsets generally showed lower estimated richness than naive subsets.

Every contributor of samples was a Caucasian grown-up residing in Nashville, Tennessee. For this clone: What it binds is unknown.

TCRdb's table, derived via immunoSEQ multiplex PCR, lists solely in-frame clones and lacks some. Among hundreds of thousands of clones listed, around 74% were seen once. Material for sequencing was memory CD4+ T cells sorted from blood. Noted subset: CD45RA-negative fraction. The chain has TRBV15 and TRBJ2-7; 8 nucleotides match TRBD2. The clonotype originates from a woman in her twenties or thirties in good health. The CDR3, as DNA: TGTGCCACCAGCGGAATAGCGGGATCTTTCTCCTACGAGCAGTACTTC. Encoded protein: CATSGIAGSFSYEQYF. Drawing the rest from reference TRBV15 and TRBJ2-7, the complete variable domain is DAMVIQNPRYQVTQFGKPVTLSCSQTLNHNVMYWYQQKSSQAPKLLFHYYDKDFNNEADTPDNFQSRRPNTSFCFLDIRSPGLGDTAMYLCATSGIAGSFSYEQYFGPGTRLTVT.